Below, 11 T cell receptor beta chains from the same sample are listed, as sequenced in a study of blood T cell repertoires in COVID-19. This table comes from immunoSEQ multiplex PCR, and its TCRdb copy is limited to in-frame clones, with some not included. The data show roughly 300,000 clones, more than 85% seen once. Material: PBMCs or T cells enriched from blood (not recorded which). These receptors were taken from a woman aged 30 to 39 who had recovered from COVID-19.

DNA of the CDR3: TGTGCCAGTAGTCGGACTAGCGGGGTCTCCTACAATGAGCAGTTCTTC. Translated: CASSRTSGVSYNEQFF. The chain couples TRBV19 to TRBJ2-1; 12 bases fit TRBD2. The CDR3 contains 16 residues. Trimming cost V 5 bases and J 0 bases; bases outside gene matches: 2. The germline CDR1 and CDR2 sequences are LNHDA and SQIVND (reference sequence).

This clone was recorded only once. DNA of the CDR3: TGTGCCAGCAACCCCGGGGGGGATACCTACAATGAGCAGTTCTTC. It codes for CASNPGGDTYNEQFF. The V and J genes are TRBV28 and TRBJ2-1, with 8 bases matching TRBD2. In germline, CDR1 is MDHEN, CDR2 SYDVKM. This CDR3 is 15 amino acids long. J lost 2 bases, V lost 7 bases, and 7 bases had no gene match.

The chain joins TRBV7-8 to TRBJ2-1; weak D call: TRBD1 (6 bases). Germline lookup yields CDR1 SGHVS and CDR2 FQNEAQ. CDR3 length: 16 amino acids. Deletions cut 1 base from V and 0 bases from J, with 10 bases between. This chain's CDR3 is CASSLVGAGSYNEQFF. The CDR3 coding sequence is TGTGCCAGCAGCTTAGTGGGGGCAGGCTCCTACAATGAGCAGTTCTTC.

This clone was counted a single time. The chain joins TRBV13 to TRBJ1-5, with TRBD1 identical over 8 bases. The germline V gene has CDR1 PRHDT and CDR2 FYEKMQ (reference sequence). Trimming removed 4 bases from V and 10 bases from J; junction bases left unmatched: 3. The CDR3 runs to 12 residues. CDR3 coding DNA: TGTGCCAGCAGCTACACAGGGGGACCCCAGCATTTT. The encoded protein is CASSYTGGPQHF.

The chain links TRBV18 to TRBJ1-2, with TRBD1 identical over 9 bases. The V gene end was trimmed by 6 bases and the J gene end by 4 bases; junction bases not matched to a gene: 9. The CDR3 has 15 amino acids. CDR1 and CDR2 from the germline V gene are KGHSH and LQKENI. The CDR3 region is CASSPGQGRSYGYTF. The DNA for the CDR3 is TGTGCCAGCTCCCCGGGACAGGGAAGGAGCTATGGCTACACCTTC.

This sequence joins TRBV10-3 and TRBJ2-1; 9 bases match TRBD2. Germline assignment: CDR1 ENHRY and CDR2 SYGVKD. The CDR3 is 15 amino acids. After removal of 3 bases from V and 6 bases from J, the junction contained 6 bases not matched to a gene. In DNA form, the CDR3 reads TGTGCCATCAGTGAAGTAGCGGGGGATAGCAATGAGCAGTTCTTC. This translates into CAISEVAGDSNEQFF.

The chain recombines TRBV19 with TRBJ2-7; 7 bases agree with TRBD1. V dropped 5 bases and J dropped 0; count of bases not matched to a gene: 19. Germline-derived CDR1 and CDR2 are LNHDA and SQIVND (reference sequence). The CDR3 runs 19 residues. This CDR3 reads CASSSFLWEQGGSSYEQYF. DNA for the CDR3: TGTGCCAGTAGTTCTTTTTTATGGGAACAAGGGGGCAGCTCCTACGAGCAGTACTTC.

The chain joins TRBV5-1 to TRBJ2-7; tentatively, D is TRBD2 (5 bases). The CDR3 covers 16 residues. CDR1 and CDR2 from the germline V gene are SGHRS and YFSETQ. V was trimmed by 4 bases and J by 0 bases, leaving 17 bases between them. The CDR3 reads CASSGIGLSPSYEQYF. The CDR3, as DNA: TGCGCCAGCAGCGGAATCGGACTGTCTCCCTCCTACGAGCAGTACTTC. The full variable domain, with the rest looked up from reference TRBV5-1 and TRBJ2-7, is KAGVTQTPRYLIKTRGQQVTLSCSPISGHRSVSWYQQTPGQGLQFLFEYFSETQRNKGNFPGRFSGRQFSNSRSEMNVSTLELGDSALYLCASSGIGLSPSYEQYFGPGTRLTVT.

The CDR3 nucleotides read TGTGCCAGCAGCTTACGGGTTGGCATGAACACTGAAGCTTTCTTT. This sequence encodes CASSLRVGMNTEAFF. This chain uses TRBV11-2 with TRBJ1-1; D uncertain. CDR1 is SGHAT and CDR2 is FQNNGV in the germline V gene. The CDR3 is 15 amino acids. The ends were cut back, 2 bases at V and 0 bases at J, with 10 bases in the middle.

The chain combines TRBV5-1 with TRBJ2-3; 14 bases fit TRBD2. Trimming took 3 bases from V and 5 from J; bases not matched to a gene: 20. The CDR3 has 21 amino acids. Germline V gene lookup returns CDR1 SGHRS and CDR2 YFSETQ. For the CDR3, the DNA is TGCGCCAGCAGCTCCCAAACGACTAGCGGGAGGGCCTTTTCGGGAGGAGATACGCAGTATTTT. It translates to CASSSQTTSGRAFSGGDTQYF.

The V call is TRBV6-5, the J call TRBJ2-7, with 9 nucleotides matching TRBD2. CDR3 length equals 15 residues. In germline, CDR1 is MNHEY, CDR2 SVGAGI. Trimming at V came to 6 bases and at J to 2 bases, leaving 8 bases not matched to a gene. This CDR3 reads CASRKLSGGTYEQYF. The CDR3 coding sequence is TGTGCCAGCAGGAAGCTTAGCGGGGGAACCTACGAGCAGTACTTC.